This T cell receptor (beta chain) stems from a study of PD-L1 blockade in urothelial cancer. The wider study: Samples came from 3 weeks, at the second dose, and 6 weeks into treatment.

Each PCR received spiked synthetic TCR analog templates. The data were produced by immunoSEQ multiplex PCR, yet TCRdb's version contains in-frame clones alone and is incomplete. The table shows some 71,000 clones, with about 89% occurring only once. The diagnosis in patients was locally advanced or metastatic urothelial carcinoma. CDR1 is SGHVS, CDR2 FQNEAQ, per germline. The CDR3 extends over 15 amino acids. V was clipped by 5 bases and J by 4 bases, with 15 bases between them. The sequence came from a man aged 55 to 70 with urothelial cancer. This chain links TRBV7-8 with TRBJ2-1, with a possible D match to TRBD2 (5 bases). The source was PBMCs, collected around atezolizumab (anti-PD-L1) treatment. In DNA, the CDR3 is TGTGCCAGCAGCCCCCTCGGGGTAGCTTACAATGAGCAGTTCTTC. This codes for CASSPLGVAYNEQFF.